This T cell receptor beta chain appears in the sequencing data of a study of blood T cell repertoires in COVID-19. At the level of the study: Material from acute and convalescent COVID-19 was sourced from the United States, Italy and Spain. PBMCs, B-cell-depleted T cells, or T cells provided the cDNA or gDNA that made up the material.

This CDR3 region has 14 residues. Germline V gives CDR1 MNHEY, CDR2 SMNVEV (reference sequence). The ends lost 4 bases at V and 7 bases at J; junction bases unmatched: 10. Per the original data handling: Amplification from reference gene primers served as the basis for estimated nucleated cell counts. Sequenced by immunoSEQ multiplex PCR; TCRdb stores in-frame clones only, minus some. That table supplies the V and J calls and clone size; D and trimming were determined from the DNA. In the table there are around 100,000 clones, approximately 93% of which are singletons. This clonotype was sampled from a man aged 60 to 75 with acute or convalescent COVID-19. V and J are TRBV27 and TRBJ2-7; 7 bases line up with TRBD1. Source material: peripheral blood. In nucleotides, the CDR3 is TGTGCCAGCAGTTCCAGACCCACAGGGGAAGAGCAGTACTTC. It specifies CASSSRPTGEEQYF.